These T cell receptor beta chains were read from a single sample in a study of shared clonotypes between healthy human individuals. Sequenced by immunoSEQ multiplex PCR; TCRdb stores in-frame clones only, minus some. The sample yields 650,000 to 800,000 clones, about 92% seen once. The sequenced sample was naive CD8+ T cells sorted from blood. The receptors here all came from a man aged 25-45 years in good health. Each CDR3 is given with its conserved first and last residue. A D gene is named only where the DNA matches it firmly. Clone size is not always given. Where it is, it says once, few, many or a class for expanded clones.

j_call clone_size d_call v_call cdr3_nt cdr3_aa
TRBJ1-4 - - TRBV2 TGTGCCTCTGGTGGGCACCCGTCAACTAATGAAAAACTGTTTTTT CASGGHPSTNEKLFF
TRBJ2-3 - - TRBV5-4 TGTGCCAGCAGCTTGGGATATAACACAGATACGCAGTATTTT CASSLGYNTDTQYF
TRBJ2-2 - - TRBV28 TGTGCCAGCAGTCCCACTTTCCCAAGTCTCACCGGGGAGCTGTTTTTT CASSPTFPSLTGELFF
TRBJ2-5 - TRBD2 TRBV5-4 TGTGCCAGCAGCTGGCTGGGACTAAAAGAGACCCAGTACTTC CASSWLGLKETQYF
TRBJ1-2 - - TRBV27 TGTGCCAGCAGTTTTCGGGTAGGCTATGGCTACACCTTC CASSFRVGYGYTF
TRBJ2-3 - TRBD2 TRBV4-1 TGCGCCAGCAGCCAGAGACTAGCGGGAGGACCCACAGATACGCAGTATTTT CASSQRLAGGPTDTQYF
TRBJ2-7 - - TRBV7-9 TGTGCCAGCAGCTTAGGGGAACTAGAGCAGTACTTC CASSLGELEQYF
TRBJ1-5 - - TRBV19 TGTGCCAGTAGCCACTCGGGACCTAGCAATCAGCCCCAGCATTTT CASSHSGPSNQPQHF
TRBJ2-2 - TRBD2 TRBV7-8 TGTGCCAGCAGCTCAGAACCGGGACTAGCGGGAGGGCGGGTTAACACCGGGGAGCTGTTTTTT CASSSEPGLAGGRVNTGELFF
TRBJ1-4 - - TRBV7-2 TGTGCCAGCACCTCTCGAGAGGGAGGCGAAAAACTGTTTTTT CASTSREGGEKLFF
TRBJ2-7 - - TRBV10-3 TGTGCCATCGGGGCTAGCGCTAAGTACGAGCAGTACTTC CAIGASAKYEQYF
TRBJ2-1 - TRBD2 TRBV5-4 TGTGCCAGCAAGTCCCTGACTAGCGGAGGGGGAAGTGAGCAGTTCTTC CASKSLTSGGGSEQFF
TRBJ1-4 - - TRBV27 TGTGCCAGCAGTTCATTAGGACCTTGGGAAAAACTGTTTTTT CASSSLGPWEKLFF
TRBJ2-1 - - TRBV7-9 TGTGCCAGCAGCTTACAGGGCGATGAGCAGTTCTTC CASSLQGDEQFF
TRBJ2-1 - TRBD2 TRBV6-4 TGTGCCAGCAGGGGAGGGACTAGCGGGGTCAGCTCCTACAATGAGCAGTTCTTC CASRGGTSGVSSYNEQFF
TRBJ2-7 once TRBD2 TRBV27 TGTGCCAGCATGGGAGGGAGCTACGAGCAGTACTTC CASMGGSYEQYF
TRBJ2-3 - TRBD1 TRBV27 TGTGCCAGCAGTTACCGGGACAGGTGGGGAGATACGCAGTATTTT CASSYRDRWGDTQYF
TRBJ2-4 - - TRBV7-9 TGTGCCAGCAGCCAACCAGGGGAAAACATTCAGTACTTC CASSQPGENIQYF
TRBJ1-1 once TRBD1 TRBV6-5 TGTGCCAGCAGTTCGACAGGGGGGACGGAAGCTTTCTTT CASSSTGGTEAFF
TRBJ2-3 - TRBD2 TRBV30 TGTGCCTGGAGTGCCGGGACTAGCGGCACAGATACGCAGTATTTT CAWSAGTSGTDTQYF
TRBJ2-1 - - TRBV5-4 TGTGCCAGCAGCTTCCCCGGGTCCTACAATGAGCAGTTCTTC CASSFPGSYNEQFF
TRBJ2-3 - TRBD2 TRBV2 TGTGCCAGCAGTGAAGCGCTGCTAGCGGGAGCCACAGATACGCAGTATTTT CASSEALLAGATDTQYF
TRBJ2-3 - - TRBV6-4 TGTGCCAGCAGTGACAGGGCTTACCCCACAGATACGCAGTATTTT CASSDRAYPTDTQYF
TRBJ2-5 once - TRBV13 TGTGCCAGCAGCTTTTTTACGGAAGAGACCCAGTACTTC CASSFFTEETQYF
TRBJ2-1 - TRBD1 TRBV2 TGTGCCAGCAGTTCCTGGACAGGGAGAGACAATGAGCAGTTCTTC CASSSWTGRDNEQFF
TRBJ2-1 - TRBD2 TRBV29-1 TGCAGCGTTGGGGGACTAGCGAGGTACAATGAGCAGTTCTTC CSVGGLARYNEQFF
TRBJ2-1 - TRBD2 TRBV28 TGTGCCAGCAACATCTTCCGGACTAGCGGGAGGCAGGAGCAGTTCTTC CASNIFRTSGRQEQFF
TRBJ2-2 - - TRBV7-9 TGTGCCAGCAGCCGCCCGGAGACGAACACCGGGGAGCTGTTTTTT CASSRPETNTGELFF
TRBJ2-5 - TRBD1 TRBV5-4 TGTGCCAGCAGCTTTCAGGGGGCAGAAGAGACCCAGTACTTC CASSFQGAEETQYF
TRBJ2-5 - TRBD1 TRBV27 TGTGCCAGCAGTTTTCGGGACAGGGAAGGAGAGACCCAGTACTTC CASSFRDREGETQYF
TRBJ2-1 - - TRBV5-5 TGTGCCAGCAGCTTGCGGGCTAGCTCCAATGAGCAGTTCTTC CASSLRASSNEQFF
TRBJ2-7 - - TRBV5-5 TGTGCCAGCAGCTTGTTTCCGCCACAGCCCACCTACGAGCAGTACTTC CASSLFPPQPTYEQYF
TRBJ2-5 once - TRBV12-5 TGTGCTAGTGGTTTGGACAGGGAAGAGACCCAGTACTTC CASGLDREETQYF
TRBJ2-7 - - TRBV29-1 TGCAGCGTTGAAAACGAGAACTCCTACGAGCAGTACTTC CSVENENSYEQYF
TRBJ2-7 - TRBD2 TRBV27 TGTGCCAGCAGTTTGGGACTAGGCTACGAGCAGTACTTC CASSLGLGYEQYF
TRBJ1-5 - - TRBV19 TGTGCCAGTAGTACCGACGGGTACAATCAGCCCCAGCATTTT CASSTDGYNQPQHF
TRBJ2-3 - TRBD2 TRBV4-2 TGTGCCAGCAGCCAAGATCCCACCGGACTAGCGGGACCCCCAGATACGCAGTATTTT CASSQDPTGLAGPPDTQYF
TRBJ2-7 - - TRBV4-3 TGCGCCAGCAGCCCTGACAGGATAAGCTACGAGCAGTACTTC CASSPDRISYEQYF
TRBJ2-1 - - TRBV21-1 TGTGCCAGCAACAAGAGGCGGGCCATTGAGCAGTTCTTC CASNKRRAIEQFF
TRBJ2-7 - TRBD2 TRBV29-1 TGCAGCGTTGTTGAAGCGGGAGTCTCTTACGAGCAGTACTTC CSVVEAGVSYEQYF
TRBJ2-1 - TRBD2 TRBV6-6 TGTGCCAGCAGTTACTCATGGGAGGGTGACGGTGAGCAGTTCTTC CASSYSWEGDGEQFF
TRBJ1-2 - - TRBV7-9 TGTGCCAGCAGCCTCGAGGTGGACTATGGCTACACCTTC CASSLEVDYGYTF
TRBJ2-1 once - TRBV11-2 TGTGCCAGCAGCTTAGACCCATCGCATGAGCAGTTCTTC CASSLDPSHEQFF
TRBJ2-5 - TRBD1 TRBV10-2 TGCGCCAGCAGTGACGGACAGGTGGGCGAGACCCAGTACTTC CASSDGQVGETQYF
TRBJ2-5 - - TRBV5-1 TGCGCCAGCACTTTAGGGGGGGAACAAGAGACCCAGTACTTC CASTLGGEQETQYF
TRBJ2-1 - - TRBV11-2 TGTGCCAGCAGCTTTCGGTGGCGGGATGAGTCCGTCTACAATGAGCAGTTCTTC CASSFRWRDESVYNEQFF
TRBJ2-5 - - TRBV7-8 TGTGCCAGCAGCTTATTTACAGAAGAGACCCAGTACTTC CASSLFTEETQYF
TRBJ2-2 - - TRBV2 TGTGCCAGCAGTGAAAGGGAGTTGGGCACCGGGGAGCTGTTTTTT CASSERELGTGELFF